This entry concerns a single T cell receptor (beta chain). This clone was observed a handful of times. Its target antigen remains unknown. Per-base quality was not reported, and no clone a single base away is much larger than it. The entire isolated RNA was reverse transcribed using the High Capacity cDNA Reverse Transcription Kit, and thus expressed TCRB transcripts were sequenced. Deep immunoSEQ sequencing was applied to naive, central memory and regulatory T cell samples, giving an average of about 3.4 million total reads per sample. After sorted cells were lysed in RLT buffer, RNA was extracted with DNase-treated RNeasy Micro or Mini kits, with the choice depending on cell number. To prevent cross-contamination, each cell subset was processed individually, whereas patient and healthy donor samples were processed jointly. The immunoSEQ multiplex PCR was used to amplify TCRB sequences from cDNA, yielding 87-bp fragments that span the CDR3 region. The amplicons were sequenced using the Illumina HiSeq platform. Processing in the source paper ran as follows. Synthetic template baselines were used to correct PCR bias computationally, reads within Hamming distance 2 were collapsed, and singletons that could not be merged were discarded. By aligning reads against IMGT, V, D and J genes, CDR3 length, and insertions or deletions at six rearrangement sites were assigned. Within each subset, clonotype counts were normalized to sorted cell number, and only after that were true diversity and Gini coefficients computed with the tcR R package. The overlap coefficient, calculated on TCRB nucleotide sequences, was used to measure repertoire sharing. As a proxy for the pre-selection repertoire, out-of-frame TCRB sequences from naive cells were analyzed. TCRdb stores this immuneACCESS table with in-frame sequences only. Part of the clones is absent; in the studies checked, under half of the shortfall reflects unresolved V genes, and no reason is known for the rest. For V, J and clone size, that table is used; D and trimming come from the DNA. Across this sample there are 500,000 to 700,000 clones, with roughly a sixth seen only once. The ten largest clonotypes hold about 0.097% of the sample.

Each donor gave one peripheral blood draw, averaging approximately 110 mL, which was collected into heparinised tubes. A BD FACSAria II and a panel including CD45RO, CCR7, CD25, CD127, CD95 and CD27 were used to sort naive, central memory, regulatory and stem cell-like memory CD4+ T cells. Every sorted population had a purity above 95%. PBMCs were isolated right away by Lymphoprep density gradient centrifugation and were stained directly, without culture. Samples were stained and sorted in pairs, with one healthy donor and one patient per experiment, so that batch effects were minimized. The data belong to a study of beta chain features in type 1 diabetes (dated by TCRdb to the late 2010s). Some background on the complete study: Mean age, gender distribution, total cell number and subset yield did not differ between patients and healthy donors. Whereas all 28 donors provided naive and central memory subsets, regulatory and stem cell-like memory subsets were isolated from just 8 patients and roughly eight healthy donors. A total of 107,917,701 sorted cells were examined across all samples, and the number of cells per subset was strongly correlated with RNA yield. The study compared the TCRB repertoires of sorted circulating CD4+ T cell subsets in recently diagnosed type 1 diabetes patients with those in matched healthy donors.

General findings and caveats noted by the study authors: Patients with type 1 diabetes made fewer insertions and deleted more nucleotides at VDJ recombination sites, implying thymic rearrangement abnormalities. Because the HLA sub-analyses included only small numbers of individuals, any influence of HLA type on TCRB rearrangement was left unresolved. Because cDNA was sequenced instead of genomic DNA, activated cells with high expression could be over-represented, although the groups did not differ in activation or CD3 levels. Shorter templates might be favored by PCR, yet because patient and control samples were amplified and corrected together, any such skew would affect both groups equally. A moderate but significant shortening of TCRB CDR3 length was observed in type 1 diabetes patients in all four CD4+ subsets. Naive, central memory and regulatory TCRB repertoires appeared to be more alike among patients than among healthy donors.

The sequence derives from a man younger than 30 in good health. Sequences were obtained from naive CD4+ T cells from blood. Reading the label with the study, this specimen's cell subset or site is: true naive CD4+ T cells.

The CDR3 has the sequence CASRKKGTSPVEQFF. The nucleotide sequence is given as TGTGCCAGCAGGAAGAAGGGGACTTCTCCAGTCGAGCAGTTCTTC. The chain is assembled from TRBV6-6 and TRBJ2-1, with a tentative D gene TRBD2 over 6 matching bases. The CDR3 starts with the cysteine, ends with the phenylalanine, and has 15 residues. Only the CDR3 part of the read is kept: 45 bases, read in frame from the first base. The germline V gene (reference sequence) gives CDR1 as MNHNY and CDR2 as SVGAGI. V and J lose 6 bases and 10 bases, and a span of 22 bases separates them.